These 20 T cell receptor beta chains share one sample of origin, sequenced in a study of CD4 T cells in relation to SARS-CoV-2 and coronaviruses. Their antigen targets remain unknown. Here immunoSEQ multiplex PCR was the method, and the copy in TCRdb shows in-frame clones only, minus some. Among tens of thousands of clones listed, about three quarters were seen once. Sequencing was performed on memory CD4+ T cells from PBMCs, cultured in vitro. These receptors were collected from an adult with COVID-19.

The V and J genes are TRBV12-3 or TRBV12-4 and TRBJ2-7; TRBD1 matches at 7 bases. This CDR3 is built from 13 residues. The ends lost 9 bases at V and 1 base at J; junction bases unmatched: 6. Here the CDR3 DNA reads TGTGCCAGAGAGCAGGGGGAATCCTACGAGCAGTACTTC. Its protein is CAREQGESYEQYF.

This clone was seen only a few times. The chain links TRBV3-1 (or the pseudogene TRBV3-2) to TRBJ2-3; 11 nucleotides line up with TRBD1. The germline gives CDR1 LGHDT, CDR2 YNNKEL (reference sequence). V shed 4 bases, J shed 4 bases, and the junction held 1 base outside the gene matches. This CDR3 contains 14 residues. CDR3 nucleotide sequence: TGTGCCAGCAGCCGGACAGGGGGCGCAGATACGCAGTATTTT. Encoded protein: CASSRTGGADTQYF.

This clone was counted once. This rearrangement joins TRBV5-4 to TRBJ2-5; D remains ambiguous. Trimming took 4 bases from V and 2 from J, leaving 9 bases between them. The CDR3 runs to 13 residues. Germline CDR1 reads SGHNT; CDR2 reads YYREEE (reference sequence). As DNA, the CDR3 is TGTGCCAGCAGCGTCGGACCTCAAGAGACCCAGTACTTC. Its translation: CASSVGPQETQYF. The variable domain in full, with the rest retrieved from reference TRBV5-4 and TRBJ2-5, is ETGVTQSPTHLIKTRGQQVTLRCSSQSGHNTVSWYQQALGQGPQFIFQYYREEENGRGNFPPRFSGLQFPNYSSELNVNALELDDSALYLCASSVGPQETQYFGPGTRLLVL.

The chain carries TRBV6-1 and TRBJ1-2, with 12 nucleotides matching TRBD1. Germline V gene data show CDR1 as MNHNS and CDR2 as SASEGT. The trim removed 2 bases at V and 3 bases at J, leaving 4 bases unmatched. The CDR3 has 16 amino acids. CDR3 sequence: CASSELGTGGDYGYTF. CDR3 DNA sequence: TGTGCCAGCAGTGAATTGGGGACAGGGGGCGACTATGGCTACACCTTC.

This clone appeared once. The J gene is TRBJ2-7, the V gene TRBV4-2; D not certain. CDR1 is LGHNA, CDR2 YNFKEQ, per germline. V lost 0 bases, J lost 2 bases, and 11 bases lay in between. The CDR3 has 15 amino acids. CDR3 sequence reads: CASSQDWASTYEQYF. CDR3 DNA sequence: TGTGCCAGCAGCCAAGATTGGGCCTCTACCTACGAGCAGTACTTC.

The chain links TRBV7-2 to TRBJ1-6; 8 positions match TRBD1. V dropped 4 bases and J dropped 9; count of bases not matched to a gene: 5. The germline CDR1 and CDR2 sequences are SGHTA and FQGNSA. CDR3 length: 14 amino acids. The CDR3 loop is CASSSRGQGSPLHF. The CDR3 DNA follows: TGTGCCAGCAGCTCCAGGGGGCAAGGTTCACCCCTCCACTTT. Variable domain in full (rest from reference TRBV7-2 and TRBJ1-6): GAGVSQSPSNKVTEKGKDVELRCDPISGHTALYWYRQSLGQGLEFLIYFQGNSAPDKSGLPSDRFSAERTGGSVSTLTIQRTQQEDSAVYLCASSSRGQGSPLHFGNGTRLTVT.

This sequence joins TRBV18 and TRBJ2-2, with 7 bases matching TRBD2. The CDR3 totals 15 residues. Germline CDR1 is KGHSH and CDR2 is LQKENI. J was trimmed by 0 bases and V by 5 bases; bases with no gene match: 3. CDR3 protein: CASSSAGPNTGELFF. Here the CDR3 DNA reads TGTGCCAGCTCATCAGCGGGGCCGAACACCGGGGAGCTGTTTTTT. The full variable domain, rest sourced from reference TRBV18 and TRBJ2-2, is NAGVMQNPRHLVRRRGQEARLRCSPMKGHSHVYWYRQLPEEGLKFMVYLQKENIIDESGMPKERFSAEFPKEGPSILRIQQVVRGDSAAYFCASSSAGPNTGELFFGEGSRLTVL.

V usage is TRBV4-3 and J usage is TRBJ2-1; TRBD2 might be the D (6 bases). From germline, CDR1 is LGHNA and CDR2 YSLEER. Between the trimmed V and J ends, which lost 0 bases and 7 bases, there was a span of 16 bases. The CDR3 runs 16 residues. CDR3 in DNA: TGCGCCAGCAGCCAAGATTCCGCCGGGAGAAGGAATGAGCAGTTCTTC. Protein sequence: CASSQDSAGRRNEQFF.

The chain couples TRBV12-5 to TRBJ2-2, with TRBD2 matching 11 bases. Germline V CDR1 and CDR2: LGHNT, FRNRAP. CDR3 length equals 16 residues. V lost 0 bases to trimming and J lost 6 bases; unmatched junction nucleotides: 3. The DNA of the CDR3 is TGTGCTAGTGGTTTGGTACTAGCGGGAGAGCCCGGGGAGCTGTTTTTT. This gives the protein CASGLVLAGEPGELFF. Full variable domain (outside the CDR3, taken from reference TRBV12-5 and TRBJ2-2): DARVTQTPRHKVTEMGQEVTMRCQPILGHNTVFWYRQTMMQGLELLAYFRNRAPLDDSGMPKDRFSAEMPDATLATLKIQPSEPRDSAVYFCASGLVLAGEPGELFFGEGSRLTVL.

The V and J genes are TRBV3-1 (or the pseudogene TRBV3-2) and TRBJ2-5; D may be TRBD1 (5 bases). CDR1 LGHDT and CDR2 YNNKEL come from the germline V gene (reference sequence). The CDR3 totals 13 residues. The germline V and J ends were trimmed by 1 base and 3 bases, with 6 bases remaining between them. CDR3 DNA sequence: TGTGCCAGCAGCCAAGTCAGGGAAGAGACCCAGTACTTC. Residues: CASSQVREETQYF.

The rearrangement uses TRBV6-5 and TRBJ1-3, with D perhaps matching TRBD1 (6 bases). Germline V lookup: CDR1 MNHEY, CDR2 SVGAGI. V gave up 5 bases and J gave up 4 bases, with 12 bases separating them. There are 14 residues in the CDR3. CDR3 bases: TGTGCCAGCAGTATGGGGGGCGCAGGAAACACCATATATTTT. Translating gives CASSMGGAGNTIYF.

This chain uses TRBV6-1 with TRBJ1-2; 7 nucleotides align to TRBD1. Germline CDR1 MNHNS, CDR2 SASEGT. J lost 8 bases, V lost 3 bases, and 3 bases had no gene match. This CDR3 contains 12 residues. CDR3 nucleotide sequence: TGTGCCAGCAGTGATCAGGGGGGGGGCTACACCTTC. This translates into CASSDQGGGYTF.

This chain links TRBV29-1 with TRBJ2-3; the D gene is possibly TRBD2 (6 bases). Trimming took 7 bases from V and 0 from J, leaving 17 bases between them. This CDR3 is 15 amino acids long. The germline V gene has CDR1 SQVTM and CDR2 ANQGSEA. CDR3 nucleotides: TGCAGCGCTCCGGACTACCTTGGGAGCACAGATACGCAGTATTTT. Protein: CSAPDYLGSTDTQYF.

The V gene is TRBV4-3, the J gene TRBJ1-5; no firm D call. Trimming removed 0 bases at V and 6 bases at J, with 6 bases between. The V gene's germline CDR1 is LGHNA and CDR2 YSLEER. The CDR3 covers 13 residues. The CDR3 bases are TGCGCCAGCAGCCAAGATCGGGGTCAGCCCCAGCATTTT. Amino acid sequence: CASSQDRGQPQHF.

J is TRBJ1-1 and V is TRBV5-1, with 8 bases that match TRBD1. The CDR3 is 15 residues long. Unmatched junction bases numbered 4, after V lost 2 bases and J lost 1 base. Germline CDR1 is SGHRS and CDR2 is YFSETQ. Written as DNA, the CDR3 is TGCGCCAGCAGCTTTATTACAGGGGGGAACACTGAAGCTTTCTTT. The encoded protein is CASSFITGGNTEAFF.

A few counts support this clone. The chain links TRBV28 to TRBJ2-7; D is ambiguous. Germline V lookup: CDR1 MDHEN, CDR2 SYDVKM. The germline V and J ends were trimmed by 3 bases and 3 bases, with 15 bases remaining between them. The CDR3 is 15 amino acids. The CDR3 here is CASSFFSVGVYEQYF. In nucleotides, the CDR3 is TGTGCCAGCAGTTTTTTTTCAGTTGGGGTCTACGAGCAGTACTTC. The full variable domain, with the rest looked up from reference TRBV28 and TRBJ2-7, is DVKVTQSSRYLVKRTGEKVFLECVQDMDHENMFWYRQDPGLGLRLIYFSYDVKMKEKGDIPEGYSVSREKKERFSLILESASTNQTSMYLCASSFFSVGVYEQYFGPGTRLTVT.

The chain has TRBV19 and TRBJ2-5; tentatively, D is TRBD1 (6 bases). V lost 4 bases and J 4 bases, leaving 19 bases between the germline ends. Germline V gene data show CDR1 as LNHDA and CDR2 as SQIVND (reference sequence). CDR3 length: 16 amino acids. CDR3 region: CASSSSPRQVRETQYF. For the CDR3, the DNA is TGTGCCAGTAGTAGCTCACCCCGACAGGTGCGAGAGACCCAGTACTTC. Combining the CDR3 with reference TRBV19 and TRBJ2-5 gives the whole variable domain DGGITQSPKYLFRKEGQNVTLSCEQNLNHDAMYWYRQDPGQGLRLIYYSQIVNDFQKGDIAEGYSVSREKKESFPLTVTSAQKNPTAFYLCASSSSPRQVRETQYFGPGTRLLVL.

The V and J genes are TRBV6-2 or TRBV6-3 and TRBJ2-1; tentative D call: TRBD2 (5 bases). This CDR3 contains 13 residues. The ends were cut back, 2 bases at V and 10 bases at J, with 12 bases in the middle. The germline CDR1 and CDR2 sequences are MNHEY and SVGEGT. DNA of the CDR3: TGTGCCAGCAGTTACCAAAGAGAGGGCGAGCAGTTCTTC. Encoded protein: CASSYQREGEQFF.

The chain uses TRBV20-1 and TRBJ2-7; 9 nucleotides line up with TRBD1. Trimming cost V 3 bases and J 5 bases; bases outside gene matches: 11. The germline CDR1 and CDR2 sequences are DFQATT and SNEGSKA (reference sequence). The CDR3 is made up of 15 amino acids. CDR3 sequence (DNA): TGCAGTGCTAGTCACCCCGGGACAGGGATCCACGAGCAGTACTTC. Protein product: CSASHPGTGIHEQYF.

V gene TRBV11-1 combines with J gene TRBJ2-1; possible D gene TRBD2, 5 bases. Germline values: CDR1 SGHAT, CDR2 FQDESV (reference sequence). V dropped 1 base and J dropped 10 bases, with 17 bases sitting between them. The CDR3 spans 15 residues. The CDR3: CASSLEEVYVSEQFF. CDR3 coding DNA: TGTGCCAGCAGCTTAGAGGAGGTTTATGTCTCCGAGCAGTTCTTC.